One and the same sample provided the 13 T cell receptor beta chains below, sequenced in a study of blood T cell repertoires in COVID-19. Using immunoSEQ multiplex PCR, the repertoire was profiled, and TCRdb retains in-frame clones only, with some absent. This table holds 110,000 to 150,000 clones, more than 70% found once. Sequenced: peripheral blood. The source is a woman aged 60 to 75 with acute or convalescent COVID-19.

The chain is built from TRBV20-1 and TRBJ1-1, with 9 bases that match TRBD1. V trimming: 5 bases; J trimming: 11 bases; junction bases outside the gene matches: 6. This CDR3 is 11 amino acids long. Germline V gene sequence: CDR1 DFQATT, CDR2 SNEGSKA (reference sequence). The DNA for the CDR3 is TGCAGTGCTTCCAGGACAGGGGTGGCTTTCTTT. This codes for CSASRTGVAFF.

This clone came up a few times. The J gene is TRBJ1-4, the V gene TRBV28; a possible D gene is TRBD1 (6 bases). The CDR3 extends over 15 amino acids. CDR1 and CDR2 (germline): MDHEN, SYDVKM. Trimming removed 0 bases at V and 7 bases at J, with 12 bases between. In DNA, the CDR3 is TGTGCCAGCAGTTTATGGGGGGCTGTGGGTGAAAAACTGTTTTTT. Translated: CASSLWGAVGEKLFF.

This rearrangement joins TRBV18 to TRBJ1-2, with 11 bases identical to TRBD1. With V trimmed by 4 bases and J by 8 bases, 12 bases remained unmatched. CDR1 KGHSH and CDR2 LQKENI come from the germline V gene. The CDR3 extends over 16 amino acids. CDR3 in DNA: TGTGCCAGCTCACGGGGACAGGGGGTCGAAAAATTCGGCTACACCTTC. Amino acid sequence: CASSRGQGVEKFGYTF. Drawing the rest from reference TRBV18 and TRBJ1-2, the complete variable domain is NAGVMQNPRHLVRRRGQEARLRCSPMKGHSHVYWYRQLPEEGLKFMVYLQKENIIDESGMPKERFSAEFPKEGPSILRIQQVVRGDSAAYFCASSRGQGVEKFGYTFGSGTRLTVV.

The chain recombines TRBV25-1 with TRBJ1-3; a weak D match, TRBD1 (6 bases). Germline lookup yields CDR1 MGHDK and CDR2 SYGVNS. The CDR3 spans 15 residues. V was clipped by 3 bases and J by 5 bases, with 14 bases between them. CDR3 coding DNA: TGTGCCAGCAGTGATTCGGGGGGCACTAGAAACACCATATATTTT. It is translated as CASSDSGGTRNTIYF.

The CDR3 DNA reads TGTGCCAGAAGCTTGCCCCACAGGGGGGACACCGGGGAGCTGTTTTTT. The encoded protein is CARSLPHRGDTGELFF. This sequence joins TRBV5-3 and TRBJ2-2; the match to TRBD1 covers 8 bases. TRBV5-3 is reported as an ORF; its role is uncertain. The CDR3 covers 16 residues. J lost 3 bases, V lost 1 base, and 5 bases had no gene match.

CDR3 loop: CASSFKSPGARAKNIQYF. CDR3 DNA: TGTGCCAGCAGTTTCAAGAGCCCTGGGGCGAGGGCCAAAAACATTCAGTACTTC. The rearrangement joins TRBV27 to TRBJ2-4; possibly TRBD1 for D (5 bases). The CDR3 has 18 amino acids. V lost 3 bases and J lost 1, with 19 bases in between. The germline gives CDR1 MNHEY, CDR2 SMNVEV (reference sequence).

This clone was seen ten or more times. The J gene is TRBJ2-3, the V gene TRBV28; 10 nucleotides align to TRBD2. CDR3 length equals 18 residues. Germline CDR1 is MDHEN and CDR2 is SYDVKM. With 1 base clipped from V and 1 base from J, the junction kept 8 bases outside the gene matches. CDR3 nucleotide sequence: TGTGCCAGCAGTTTATTAGGTCCTAGCGGGGGTCGCACAGATACGCAGTATTTT. This encodes CASSLLGPSGGRTDTQYF.

J is TRBJ1-2 and V is TRBV19, with 7 bases fitting TRBD1. The CDR3 runs to 15 residues. CDR1 and CDR2 from the germline V gene are LNHDA and SQIVND (reference sequence). V lost 3 bases to trimming and J lost 4 bases; unmatched junction nucleotides: 8. The CDR3 region has the DNA TGTGCCAGTAGTATTCGACAGGGCAAAGGCTATGGCTACACCTTC. This sequence encodes CASSIRQGKGYGYTF. The full variable domain, in which reference TRBV19 and TRBJ1-2 provide the parts outside the CDR3, is DGGITQSPKYLFRKEGQNVTLSCEQNLNHDAMYWYRQDPGQGLRLIYYSQIVNDFQKGDIAEGYSVSREKKESFPLTVTSAQKNPTAFYLCASSIRQGKGYGYTFGSGTRLTVV.

The chain couples TRBV6-5 to TRBJ2-1, with TRBD1 identical over 8 bases. The length of the CDR3 is 16 residues. V trimming: 0 bases; J trimming: 2 bases; junction bases outside the gene matches: 3. Germline V gene sequence: CDR1 MNHEY, CDR2 SVGAGI. The CDR3 DNA sequence: TGTGCCAGCAGTTACTCCGGGACAGGAACCTACAATGAGCAGTTCTTC. Translated, it gives CASSYSGTGTYNEQFF.

CDR3 sequence reads: CASRADRSDSYEQYF. The CDR3 DNA is TGTGCCAGCAGAGCGGACAGGTCAGATTCCTACGAGCAGTACTTC. V gene TRBV6-5 combines with J gene TRBJ2-7; 7 nucleotides agree with TRBD1. The CDR3 spans 15 residues. The V and J ends lost 6 bases and 1 base, in that order; junction bases with no gene match: 9. Germline CDR1 is MNHEY and CDR2 is SVGAGI.

V usage is TRBV12-5 and J usage is TRBJ2-3; TRBD2 agrees at 12 bases. The length of the CDR3 is 23 residues. Trimming cost V 6 bases and J 5 bases; bases outside gene matches: 30. The germline CDR1 and CDR2 sequences are LGHNT and FRNRAP. The CDR3 nucleotides read TGTGCTAGTGGCCCCAGGGTTCCTACTAGCGGGGGGTCCCCCTTCGGATACGGAGATACGCAGTATTTT. Amino acids: CASGPRVPTSGGSPFGYGDTQYF. The full variable domain, completed using reference TRBV12-5 and TRBJ2-3, is DARVTQTPRHKVTEMGQEVTMRCQPILGHNTVFWYRQTMMQGLELLAYFRNRAPLDDSGMPKDRFSAEMPDATLATLKIQPSEPRDSAVYFCASGPRVPTSGGSPFGYGDTQYFGPGTRLTVL.

The chain recombines TRBV7-8 with TRBJ2-1; possibly TRBD1 for D (6 bases). The germline V and J ends were trimmed by 5 bases and 3 bases, with 14 bases remaining between them. Germline values: CDR1 SGHVS, CDR2 FQNEAQ. This CDR3 region has 15 residues. The CDR3 nucleotides are TGTGCCAGCAGCCCGACAGGTTCCGGCTACAATGAGCAGTTCTTC. Translating gives CASSPTGSGYNEQFF.

The rearrangement uses TRBV11-3 and TRBJ2-7, with D unresolved. Germline CDR1 and CDR2: SGHNT and YENEEA. The V end lost 2 bases, the J end lost 5 bases, and 10 bases lay between the germline ends. CDR3 length: 13 amino acids. The CDR3 sequence is CASSLQHRDEQYF. In DNA form, the CDR3 reads TGTGCCAGCAGCTTACAGCATCGGGACGAGCAGTACTTC.